Included here is one TCR beta chain sequence, with context. Its antigen is as yet unknown. Unique molecular identifiers were used to barcode this TCRbeta library. MiXCR, applied by TCRdb to the PCR reads, yields one record per CDR3 protein. Altogether about 6,100 distinct CDR3 sequences are present, roughly 17% being singletons, with the ten largest covering roughly 12%. V dropped 5 bases and J dropped 6 bases, with 17 bases sitting between them. The CDR3 runs to 15 residues. The germline V gene has CDR1 MNHNS and CDR2 SASEGT. This specimen comes from a study of T-cell reconstitution after alpha-beta-depleted transplantation in children. Notes on the study in general: The high TCRbeta diversity at day 60 in some patients came from surviving recipient T cells and thymic progenitors. Newly produced T cells mostly accounted for T-cell counts and diversity one year post-transplant.

The specimen was PBMCs, mostly from graft donor cells, collected 60 days after TCRalphabeta/CD19-depleted stem cell transplant. The source of this sequence is a male patient younger than 18 who had a stem cell transplant for acute myeloid leukemia, so the T cells may come from the graft donor. This chain uses TRBV6-1 with TRBJ2-1; a possible D gene is TRBD1 (6 bases). The CDR3 DNA reads as TGTGCCAGCAGTCCCAGGGGCCTAGGCCTCAATGAGCAGTTCTTC. It translates to CASSPRGLGLNEQFF.